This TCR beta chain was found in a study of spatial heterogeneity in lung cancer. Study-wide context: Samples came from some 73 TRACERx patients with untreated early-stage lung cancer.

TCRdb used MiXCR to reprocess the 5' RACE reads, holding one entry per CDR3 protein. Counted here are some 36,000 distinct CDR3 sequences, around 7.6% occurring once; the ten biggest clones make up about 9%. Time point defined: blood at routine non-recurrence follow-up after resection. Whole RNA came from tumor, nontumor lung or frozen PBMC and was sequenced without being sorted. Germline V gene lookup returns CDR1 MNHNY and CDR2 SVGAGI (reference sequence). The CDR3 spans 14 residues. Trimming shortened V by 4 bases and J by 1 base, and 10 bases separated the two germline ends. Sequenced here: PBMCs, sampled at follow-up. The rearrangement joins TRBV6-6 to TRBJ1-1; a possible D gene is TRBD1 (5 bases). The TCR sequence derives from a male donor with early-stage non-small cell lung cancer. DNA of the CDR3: TGTGCCAGCAGTTCCGGGACGGAGAACACTGAAGCTTTCTTT. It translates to CASSSGTENTEAFF.